The next 18 T cell receptor beta chains were all read from a single sample in a study of T cell responses to AZD1222 COVID-19 vaccine. Some clones are missing from TCRdb's copy, which holds only in-frame ones; the method was immunoSEQ multiplex PCR. Altogether more than 60,000 clones are present, roughly 87% being singletons, with the ten largest covering approximately 18%. The sample consisted of peripheral blood, taken on day 0 of AZD1222 vaccination. All receptors come from an adult in good health.

This chain uses TRBV19 with TRBJ2-5; 11 bases line up with TRBD1. Germline V CDR1 and CDR2: LNHDA, SQIVND (reference sequence). CDR3 length: 16 amino acids. V trimming: 3 bases; J trimming: 5 bases; junction bases outside the gene matches: 8. The CDR3 is CASSMGGTGGLETQYF. CDR3 DNA sequence: TGTGCCAGTAGTATGGGAGGGACAGGGGGACTGGAGACCCAGTACTTC.

The V and J genes are TRBV28 and TRBJ1-5; D is ambiguous. CDR3 length: 13 residues. V was shortened by 6 bases and J by 1 base, with 7 bases between the two germline ends. The germline gives CDR1 MDHEN, CDR2 SYDVKM. CDR3 amino acids: CASRGGSNQPQHF. The CDR3 DNA sequence: TGTGCCAGCAGGGGCGGAAGCAATCAGCCCCAGCATTTT.

The rearrangement uses TRBV30 and TRBJ2-2; tentatively, D is TRBD1 (6 bases). V lost 1 base, J lost 7 bases, and 10 bases lay in between. The CDR3 is made up of 13 amino acids. Germline CDR1 and CDR2: GTSNPN and SVGIG (reference sequence). CDR3 sequence (DNA): TGTGCCTGGAGTGCCTTCAGGGGCGGGGAGCTGTTTTTT. Translation: CAWSAFRGGELFF.

This chain joins TRBV25-1 and TRBJ1-5; tentative D call: TRBD1 (6 bases). This CDR3 is 17 amino acids long. V was trimmed by 4 bases and J by 2 bases, leaving 18 bases between them. The germline gives CDR1 MGHDK, CDR2 SYGVNS. CDR3 DNA sequence: TGTGCCAGCAGTGCCCAGACAGGCGTCGAGGGCAATCAGCCCCAGCATTTT. It codes for CASSAQTGVEGNQPQHF.

This chain uses TRBV10-3 with TRBJ2-7; 7 bases are shared with TRBD1. There are 14 residues in the CDR3. V dropped 5 bases and J dropped 0; count of bases not matched to a gene: 4. CDR1 and CDR2 from the germline V gene are ENHRY and SYGVKD. This CDR3 reads CAISHGDSSYEQYF. The DNA for the CDR3 is TGTGCCATCAGTCACGGGGACAGCTCCTACGAGCAGTACTTC.

The chain links TRBV7-9 to TRBJ1-2; no firm D call. The CDR3 contains 12 residues. The germline CDR1 and CDR2 sequences are SEHNR and FQNEAQ (reference sequence). Deletions cut 10 bases from V and 8 bases from J, with 17 bases between. Here the CDR3 reads CANGEAIGGYTF. The CDR3 region has the DNA TGTGCCAACGGTGAGGCGATCGGCGGCTACACCTTC.

The chain's CDR3 is CASSESSGGAGDTQYF. The CDR3 coding sequence is TGCGCCAGCAGTGAGTCTAGCGGGGGGGCTGGGGATACGCAGTATTTT. J is TRBJ2-3 and V is TRBV10-2; 11 positions match TRBD2. The CDR3 consists of 16 residues. CDR1 is WSHSY and CDR2 is SAAADI in the germline V gene. V shed 0 bases, J shed 6 bases, and the junction held 5 bases outside the gene matches.

The chain employs TRBV7-9 and TRBJ2-5, with 9 bases that match TRBD2. This CDR3 contains 13 residues. With V trimmed by 5 bases and J by 4 bases, 2 bases remained unmatched. CDR1 is SEHNR, CDR2 FQNEAQ, per germline (reference sequence). CDR3 protein: CASSGSGGETQYF. CDR3 nucleotides: TGTGCCAGCAGCGGTAGCGGGGGAGAGACCCAGTACTTC.

This rearrangement joins TRBV28 to TRBJ1-4, with D uncertain. CDR3 length: 11 amino acids. V gave up 8 bases and J gave up 6 bases, with 7 bases separating them. Germline lookup yields CDR1 MDHEN and CDR2 SYDVKM. Here the CDR3 DNA reads TGTGCCAGCTCGGGCCATGAAAAACTGTTTTTT. This codes for CASSGHEKLFF. Full variable domain (outside the CDR3, taken from reference TRBV28 and TRBJ1-4): DVKVTQSSRYLVKRTGEKVFLECVQDMDHENMFWYRQDPGLGLRLIYFSYDVKMKEKGDIPEGYSVSREKKERFSLILESASTNQTSMYLCASSGHEKLFFGSGTQLSVL.

This chain uses TRBV25-1 with TRBJ1-3; unclear D gene. The CDR3 covers 16 residues. The germline V gene encodes CDR1 MGHDK and CDR2 SYGVNS. V lost 1 base to trimming and J lost 0 bases, with 10 bases between them. CDR3 protein: CASSELKMSSGNTIYF. The CDR3 nucleotides read TGTGCCAGCAGTGAATTGAAGATGAGCTCTGGAAACACCATATATTTT.

V is TRBV3-1 (or the pseudogene TRBV3-2) and J is TRBJ2-2; TRBD2 agrees at 9 bases. Trimming at V came to 4 bases and at J to 1 base, leaving 4 bases not matched to a gene. Germline values: CDR1 LGHDT, CDR2 YNNKEL (reference sequence). This CDR3 is 16 amino acids long. For the CDR3, the DNA is TGTGCCAGCAGCCGGGCAGCGGGGGGGAACACCGGGGAGCTGTTTTTT. This sequence encodes CASSRAAGGNTGELFF.

This chain links TRBV4-2 with TRBJ2-1; D is unclear. V lost 3 bases, J lost 0 bases, and 6 bases lay in between. Germline V gene data show CDR1 as LGHNA and CDR2 as YNFKEQ. This CDR3 region has 14 residues. In DNA form, the CDR3 reads TGTGCCAGCAGCCAGGGGATCTCCTACAATGAGCAGTTCTTC. Its translation: CASSQGISYNEQFF.

The chain combines TRBV7-8 with TRBJ2-7; unclear D gene. The CDR3 length is 14 residues. Germline CDR1 SGHVS, CDR2 FQNEAQ. The ends were cut back, 4 bases at V and 2 bases at J, with 12 bases in the middle. Here the CDR3 reads CASSSPIGAYEQYF. The CDR3 bases are TGTGCCAGCAGCTCCCCAATTGGAGCCTACGAGCAGTACTTC.

The chain has TRBV2 and TRBJ1-5, with 11 nucleotides matching TRBD1. Germline V gene sequence: CDR1 SNHLY, CDR2 FYNNEI. The CDR3 length is 15 residues. Unmatched junction bases numbered 8, after V lost 6 bases and J lost 7 bases. CDR3 bases: TGTGCCAGCAGCTCCGGGACAGGGGGACGACAGCCCCAGCATTTT. This translates into CASSSGTGGRQPQHF. The variable domain in full, completed from reference TRBV2 and TRBJ1-5, reads EPEVTQTPSHQVTQMGQEVILRCVPISNHLYFYWYRQILGQKVEFLVSFYNNEISEKSEIFDDQFSVERPDGSNFTLKIRSTKLEDSAMYFCASSSGTGGRQPQHFGDGTRLSIL.

The table lists this clone with a count of one. The rearrangement joins TRBV6-5 to TRBJ2-2; tentatively, D is TRBD1 (6 bases). In germline, CDR1 is MNHEY, CDR2 SVGAGI. V was shortened by 6 bases and J by 5 bases, with 13 bases between the two germline ends. This CDR3 has 14 residues. The chain's CDR3 is CASRPQGTTGELFF. DNA for the CDR3: TGTGCCAGCAGGCCACAGGGAACGACCGGGGAGCTGTTTTTT.

The chain carries TRBV3-1 (or the pseudogene TRBV3-2) and TRBJ2-7; 13 positions match TRBD2. This CDR3 region has 15 residues. V gave up 6 bases and J gave up 2 bases; unmatched junction bases: 4. CDR1 and CDR2 from the germline V gene are LGHDT and YNNKEL (reference sequence). The CDR3 loop reads CASSITSGGAYEQYF. The CDR3 DNA sequence: TGTGCCAGCAGTATTACTAGCGGGGGGGCCTACGAGCAGTACTTC.

This clone came up a few times. J is TRBJ2-1 and V is TRBV4-1; 7 nucleotides match TRBD2. In germline, CDR1 is MGHRA, CDR2 YSYEKL. The CDR3 is 14 amino acids. J was trimmed by 5 bases and V by 4 bases; bases with no gene match: 5. The CDR3 reads CASSPLTSHNEQFF. The DNA of the CDR3 is TGCGCCAGCAGCCCTCTGACTAGCCACAATGAGCAGTTCTTC.

This chain joins TRBV5-6 and TRBJ2-7; TRBD1 might be the D (7 bases). V gave up 6 bases and J gave up 2 bases, with 21 bases separating them. Germline V gene data show CDR1 as SGHDT and CDR2 as YYEEEE. The length of the CDR3 is 16 residues. CDR3 coding DNA: TGTGCCAGCACGAAGGTGGGGGGACAGTTTGCCTACGAGCAGTACTTC. It is translated as CASTKVGGQFAYEQYF.